What follows is one T cell receptor beta chain and its context. The antigen is undetermined. The method was immunoSEQ multiplex PCR; TCRdb's version includes in-frame clones alone and lacks a portion of them. The table shows almost 45,000 clones, with approximately 86% occurring only once. Germline-derived CDR1 and CDR2 are MNHNS and SASEGT. Unmatched junction bases numbered 7, after V lost 5 bases and J lost 7 bases. The CDR3 is 13 residues long. The data stem from a study of OX40 agonist ivuxolimab in advanced cancers. Study as a whole: Three patients, one with hepatocellular carcinoma and two with cutaneous melanoma, achieved partial responses. General study findings and limits: CD4+ T cells averaged fewer expanded clones than CD8+ T cells. Compared with others, partial responders at 0.1-3.0 mg/kg displayed clonal expansion among the lowest.

The V and J genes are TRBV6-1 and TRBJ1-1, with 7 bases identical to TRBD1. The sample here was CD4+ or CD8+ T cells sorted from blood, taken in a trial of the OX40 agonist ivuxolimab. The receptor was isolated from an adult with an advanced solid tumor such as melanoma, head and neck, liver or kidney cancer. CDR3 amino acids: CASSSPTGLEAFF. In DNA, the CDR3 is TGTGCCAGCAGTTCCCCGACAGGGCTTGAAGCTTTCTTT.